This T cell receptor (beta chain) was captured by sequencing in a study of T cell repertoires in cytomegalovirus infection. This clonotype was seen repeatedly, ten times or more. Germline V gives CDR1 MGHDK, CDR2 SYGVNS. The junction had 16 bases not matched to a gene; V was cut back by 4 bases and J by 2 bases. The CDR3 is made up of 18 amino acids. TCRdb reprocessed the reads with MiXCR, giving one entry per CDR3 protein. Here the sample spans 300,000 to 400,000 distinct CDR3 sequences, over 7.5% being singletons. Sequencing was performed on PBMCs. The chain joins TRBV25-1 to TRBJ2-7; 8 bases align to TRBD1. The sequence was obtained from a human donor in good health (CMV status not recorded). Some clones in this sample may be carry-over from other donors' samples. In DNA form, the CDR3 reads TGTGCCAGCAGTGCATTTGAGACAGGGGCGCCCCTTACCTACGAGCAGTACTTC. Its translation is CASSAFETGAPLTYEQYF.